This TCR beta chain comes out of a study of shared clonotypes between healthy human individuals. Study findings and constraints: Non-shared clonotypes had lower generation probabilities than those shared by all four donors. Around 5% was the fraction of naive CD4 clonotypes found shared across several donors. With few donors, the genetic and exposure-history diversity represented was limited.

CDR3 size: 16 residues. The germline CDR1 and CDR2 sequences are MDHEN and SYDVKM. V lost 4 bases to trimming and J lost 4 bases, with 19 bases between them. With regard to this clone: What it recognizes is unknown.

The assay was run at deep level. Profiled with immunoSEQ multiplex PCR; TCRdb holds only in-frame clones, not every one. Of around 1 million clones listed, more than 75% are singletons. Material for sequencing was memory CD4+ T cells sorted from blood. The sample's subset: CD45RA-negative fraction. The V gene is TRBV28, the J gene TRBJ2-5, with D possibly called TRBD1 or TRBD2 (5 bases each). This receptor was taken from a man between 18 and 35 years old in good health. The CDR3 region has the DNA TGTGCCAGCAGTTCCGCAATGAGGGGTTTGGGAGAGACCCAGTACTTC. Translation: CASSSAMRGLGETQYF.